A selection of T cell receptor beta chains follows, all from one sample in a study of control samples from healthy donors and cancer patients. Here immunoSEQ multiplex PCR was the method, and the copy in TCRdb shows in-frame clones only, minus some. The sample shows approximately 110,000 clones, roughly 80% of them seen only once. The sample taken for sequencing was blood. The receptors stem from a woman aged 50 to 60 in good health. CDR3s include the opening cysteine and the closing phenylalanine or tryptophan. The D gene is left open where the match is weak. Rows give clone size only sometimes, using once, few, many, or a class for an expanded clone.

j_call | v_call | d_call | clone_size | cdr3_aa | cdr3_nt
TRBJ1-5 | TRBV19 | NA | NA | CASSIFARAVNQPQHF | TGTGCCAGTAGTATCTTCGCCAGGGCGGTGAATCAGCCCCAGCATTTT
TRBJ1-2 | TRBV6-2/TRBV6-3 | NA | NA | CASSLEQHYGYTF | TGTGCCAGCAGTTTGGAGCAGCACTATGGCTACACCTTC
TRBJ1-1 | TRBV4-3 | NA | NA | CASSQGANTEAFF | TGCGCCAGCAGCCAAGGGGCTAACACTGAAGCTTTCTTT
TRBJ2-1 | TRBV18 | NA | NA | CASSGAPDNEQFF | TGTGCCAGCTCAGGGGCCCCGGACAATGAGCAGTTCTTC
TRBJ1-3 | TRBV28 | TRBD1 | NA | CASNQGGPAGNTIYF | TGTGCCAGCAATCAGGGGGGCCCCGCTGGAAACACCATATATTTT
TRBJ1-4 | TRBV5-1 | NA | NA | CASSLGTVNEKLFF | TGCGCCAGCAGCTTGGGGACAGTTAATGAAAAACTGTTTTTT
TRBJ1-1 | TRBV29-1 | TRBD1 | NA | CSVEPRGQTEAFF | TGCAGCGTTGAACCCAGGGGGCAAACTGAAGCTTTCTTT
TRBJ2-5 | TRBV15 | TRBD1 | NA | CATSRDPGTGEETQYF | TGTGCCACCAGCAGAGATCCCGGGACAGGGGAAGAGACCCAGTACTTC
TRBJ2-1 | TRBV18 | NA | NA | CASSPATGAYNEQFF | TGTGCCAGCTCACCCGCGACCGGGGCCTACAATGAGCAGTTCTTC
TRBJ2-1 | TRBV5-4 | NA | NA | CASSLVGYEQFF | TGTGCCAGCAGTTTGGTAGGGTATGAGCAGTTCTTC
TRBJ2-1 | TRBV7-9 | NA | NA | CASGEAGRSLSYNEQFF | TGTGCCAGCGGTGAAGCGGGTAGGTCGCTCTCCTACAATGAGCAGTTCTTC
TRBJ2-3 | TRBV11-3 | TRBD2 | NA | CASSWEGYTQYF | TGTGCCAGCAGCTGGGAGGGATATACGCAGTATTTT
TRBJ2-7 | TRBV6-6 | NA | NA | CASRAGTAYEQYF | TGTGCCAGCAGGGCCGGGACGGCCTACGAGCAGTACTTC
TRBJ1-4 | TRBV19 | NA | NA | CASSRTFNEKLLF | TGTGCCAGTAGTAGGACCTTTAATGAAAAACTGCTTTTT
TRBJ2-7 | TRBV6-6 | TRBD2 | NA | CASSLAGSYEQYF | TGTGCCAGCAGCTTAGCGGGATCCTACGAGCAGTACTTC
TRBJ2-7 | TRBV2 | TRBD1 | NA | CASSGGGQGFYEQYF | TGTGCCAGCAGTGGGGGGGGACAGGGGTTCTACGAGCAGTACTTC
TRBJ2-1 | TRBV28 | NA | NA | CASSSQVAGSYNEQFF | TGTGCCAGCAGTTCCCAGGTTGCCGGCTCCTACAATGAGCAGTTCTTC
TRBJ2-1 | TRBV4-3 | TRBD2 | NA | CASSRETSGAYNEQFF | TGCGCCAGCAGCCGAGAGACTAGCGGTGCCTACAATGAGCAGTTCTTC
TRBJ1-2 | TRBV18 | TRBD1 | NA | CASQGQNYGYTF | TGTGCCAGCCAGGGACAGAACTATGGCTACACCTTC
TRBJ2-1 | TRBV11-3 | NA | NA | CASSKGPANEQFF | TGTGCCAGCAGCAAAGGACCGGCCAATGAGCAGTTCTTC
TRBJ1-1 | TRBV5-4 | NA | NA | CASSGDGLLGTEAFF | TGTGCCAGCAGCGGTGACGGGTTGTTGGGGACTGAAGCTTTCTTT
TRBJ1-1 | TRBV11-2 | NA | NA | CASSLRVAEAFF | TGTGCCAGCAGCCTCAGGGTTGCTGAAGCTTTCTTT
TRBJ1-1 | TRBV9 | TRBD1 | NA | CASSPSFGTGNTEAFF | TGTGCCAGCAGCCCCTCATTTGGGACAGGGAACACTGAAGCTTTCTTT
TRBJ1-3 | TRBV9 | NA | few | CASSPRAGNTIYF | TGTGCCAGCAGCCCACGAGCTGGAAACACCATATATTTT
TRBJ2-3 | TRBV24-1 | NA | NA | CATSVKSTDTQYF | TGTGCCACCAGTGTTAAGAGCACAGATACGCAGTATTTT
TRBJ2-7 | TRBV3-1/TRBV3-2 | NA | NA | CASSQVRGLYEQYF | TGTGCCAGCAGCCAAGTGAGAGGGCTCTACGAGCAGTACTTC
TRBJ2-2 | TRBV4-2 | NA | NA | CASSQRLRTENTGELFF | TGTGCCAGCAGCCAACGTCTCCGGACAGAGAACACCGGGGAGCTGTTTTTT
TRBJ1-1 | TRBV15 | NA | NA | CATSRDRGGNTEAFF | TGTGCCACCAGCAGAGACAGGGGCGGGAACACTGAAGCTTTCTTT
TRBJ2-3 | TRBV7-2 | TRBD2 | NA | CASSSTPGLAGLSDTQYF | TGTGCCAGCAGCAGTACCCCGGGACTAGCGGGGCTGTCTGATACGCAGTATTTT
TRBJ1-5 | TRBV5-4 | NA | NA | CASSSADSNQPQHF | TGTGCCAGCAGCTCGGCGGATAGCAATCAGCCCCAGCATTTT
TRBJ1-3 | TRBV5-1 | TRBD1 | NA | CASSLSGGVGNTIYF | TGCGCCAGCAGCTTGTCAGGGGGCGTTGGAAACACCATATATTTT
TRBJ1-5 | TRBV10-3 | TRBD1 | NA | CAISESRQGQPQHF | TGTGCCATCAGTGAGTCGAGACAGGGACAGCCCCAGCATTTT
TRBJ2-1 | TRBV30 | TRBD2 | NA | CAWSARGGVNEQFF | TGTGCCTGGAGTGCCCGGGGGGGAGTCAATGAGCAGTTCTTC
TRBJ1-1 | TRBV18 | TRBD1 | NA | CASSPPDRGGTEAFF | TGTGCCAGCTCACCACCGGACAGGGGGGGGACTGAAGCTTTCTTT
TRBJ2-5 | TRBV5-8 | NA | NA | CASSWPARRTQYF | TGTGCCAGCAGCTGGCCAGCACGACGGACCCAGTACTTC
TRBJ2-7 | TRBV4-1 | NA | NA | CASSQVPTGSYEQYF | TGCGCCAGCAGCCAAGTGCCTACAGGGTCCTACGAGCAGTACTTC
TRBJ2-1 | TRBV19 | NA | NA | CASSIGGDEQFF | TGTGCCAGTAGTATAGGGGGCGATGAGCAGTTCTTC
TRBJ2-3 | TRBV24-1 | NA | NA | CATSDYGSDTQYF | TGTGCCACCAGTGATTATGGTTCAGATACGCAGTATTTT
TRBJ1-3 | TRBV7-8 | TRBD1 | NA | CASSRGQGASLSGNTIYF | TGTGCCAGCAGCCGAGGACAGGGGGCATCTCTCTCTGGAAACACCATATATTTT
TRBJ1-5 | TRBV6-5 | TRBD1 | NA | CASRGRQGNQPQHF | TGTGCCAGCAGGGGGAGACAGGGTAATCAGCCCCAGCATTTT
TRBJ2-1 | TRBV4-2 | NA | NA | CASSQVGGLHNEQFF | TGTGCCAGCAGCCAAGTTGGGGGCCTCCACAATGAGCAGTTCTTC
TRBJ2-7 | TRBV12-5 | NA | NA | CASGQEYEQYF | TGTGCTAGTGGTCAAGAATACGAGCAGTACTTC
TRBJ1-1 | TRBV5-1 | NA | NA | CASSSDGMNTEAFF | TGCGCCAGCAGCTCGGACGGGATGAACACTGAAGCTTTCTTT
TRBJ1-2 | TRBV7-9 | TRBD1 | NA | CASSASGGAAGGYTF | TGTGCCAGCAGCGCATCAGGGGGCGCGGCGGGAGGCTACACCTTC
TRBJ2-7 | TRBV2 | NA | NA | CASRATYLAYEQYF | TGTGCCAGCAGAGCTACTTACCTAGCCTACGAGCAGTACTTC
TRBJ1-2 | TRBV6-5 | TRBD1 | NA | CASTQGAVANYGYTF | TGTGCCAGCACCCAGGGGGCCGTAGCTAACTATGGCTACACCTTC
TRBJ1-1 | TRBV4-3 | TRBD1 | NA | CASSQGQGNTEAFF | TGCGCCAGCAGCCAGGGACAGGGGAACACTGAAGCTTTCTTT
TRBJ2-1 | TRBV15 | NA | NA | CATSRGPGISYNEQFF | TGTGCCACCAGCAGAGGACCCGGGATCTCCTACAATGAGCAGTTCTTC
TRBJ2-3 | TRBV5-1 | NA | NA | CASSLEGGAPDTQYF | TGCGCCAGCAGCTTGGAAGGGGGGGCCCCAGATACGCAGTATTTT
TRBJ2-6 | TRBV19 | NA | NA | CASRRFRDTGANVLTF | TGTGCCAGTCGACGATTCAGGGATACTGGGGCCAACGTCCTGACTTTC
TRBJ2-1 | TRBV11-1 | TRBD2 | few | CASSSPGTSGYNEQFF | TGTGCCAGCAGCTCACCTGGGACTAGCGGATACAATGAGCAGTTCTTC
TRBJ1-2 | TRBV6-5 | TRBD1 | NA | CASSYRDRDGYTF | TGTGCCAGCAGTTACCGCGACAGGGATGGCTACACCTTC
TRBJ2-7 | TRBV7-2 | TRBD1 | NA | CASRFDRDYEQYF | TGTGCCAGCAGATTCGACAGGGACTACGAGCAGTACTTC
TRBJ2-7 | TRBV15 | NA | NA | CATSREGRGNYEQYF | TGTGCCACCAGCAGAGAAGGGCGGGGTAACTACGAGCAGTACTTC